The source of this T cell receptor (beta chain) is a study of T cells in Graves' hyperthyroidism and ophthalmopathy. Study-level points and caveats: The model predicted ophthalmopathy a median roughly 6.5 months before onset.

TCR beta CDR3 sequences were amplified from RNA transcripts. The primer set for the first-round RT-PCR of the TCR CDR3 was HTBI. TCRdb itself ran the multiplex PCR reads through MiXCR, one entry per CDR3 protein. The sample has roughly 250,000 distinct CDR3 sequences, about 15% seen once. This CDR3 is built from 11 residues. Trimming cost V 8 bases and J 1 base, with 2 bases left between them. CDR1 is MNHNS, CDR2 SASEGT, per germline. In the case of this clonotype: Antigen specificity is unknown.

This TCR was recovered from a woman in her thirties or forties with Graves' hyperthyroidism that later progressed to Graves' ophthalmopathy. The chain has TRBV6-1 and TRBJ2-2; D is uncertain. Sequencing was performed on blood. The CDR3 here is CASGNTGELFF. The CDR3 nucleotides read TGTGCCAGCGGGAACACCGGGGAGCTGTTTTTT.